This TCR beta chain was documented in a study of T cells in Graves' hyperthyroidism and ophthalmopathy. About the research overall: It was at initial diagnosis, before any treatment, that peripheral blood was collected. Findings of the study overall: Blood held most thyroid clonotypes expanded above 0.001 frequency.

A remark on this clonotype: The antigen is undetermined.

Disease lasting under 3 months, a NOSPECS grade of at least 4, and a Clinical Activity Score of at least 3 were features of the ophthalmopathy patients. In making diagnoses, clinical symptoms, serum thyroxine and TRAb, thyroid ultrasound and orbital computed tomography were all used. This CDR3 has 14 residues. Trimming stripped 3 bases from V and 5 bases from J, with 13 bases between. The germline CDR1 and CDR2 sequences are SGHTA and FQGNSA. Amplification of TCR beta CDR3 regions used RNA as the template. TCR CDR3 underwent first-round RT-PCR with the HTBI primer set. TCRdb re-analysed the multiplex PCR reads in MiXCR, keeping a single row per CDR3 protein. In the table there are about 640,000 distinct CDR3 sequences, around 15% of which are singletons.

Sequencing input: blood. The sequence derives from a woman aged 45 to 65 with Graves' ophthalmopathy. The chain carries TRBV7-2 and TRBJ1-1; D remains unclear. The CDR3 is CASSFGPHATEAFF. DNA of the CDR3: TGTGCCAGCAGCTTTGGCCCCCATGCGACTGAAGCTTTCTTT.